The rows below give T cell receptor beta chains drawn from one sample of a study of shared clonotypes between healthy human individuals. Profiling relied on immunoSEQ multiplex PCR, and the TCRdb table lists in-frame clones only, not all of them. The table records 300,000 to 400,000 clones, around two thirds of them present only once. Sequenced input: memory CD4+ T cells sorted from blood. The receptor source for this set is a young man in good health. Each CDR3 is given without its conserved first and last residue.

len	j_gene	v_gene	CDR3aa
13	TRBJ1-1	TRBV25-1	ASSAGGGWNTEAF
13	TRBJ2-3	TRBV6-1	ASRSGGGEADTQY
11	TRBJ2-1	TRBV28	ASSLPSYNEQF
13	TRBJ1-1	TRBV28	ASSLKGAGNTEAF
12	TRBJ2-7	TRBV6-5	ASRPGQGTYEQY
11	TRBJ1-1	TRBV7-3	ASSLQGSTEAF
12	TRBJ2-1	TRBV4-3	ASSGREKGNEQF
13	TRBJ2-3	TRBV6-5	ASSYGRASTDTQY
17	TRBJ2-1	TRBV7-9	ASSFRQGGVGRARDEQF
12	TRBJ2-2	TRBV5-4	ASSWAGVTGELF
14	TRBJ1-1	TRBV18	ASSPGGDRLNTEAF
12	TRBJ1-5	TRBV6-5	ASSYSSGDQPQH
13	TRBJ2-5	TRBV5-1	ASSSGAGGGETQY
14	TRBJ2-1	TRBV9	ASSVATTENYNEQF
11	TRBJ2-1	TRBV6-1	ASRQRSVSEQF
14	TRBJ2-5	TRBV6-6	ASSSPEGRGGETQY
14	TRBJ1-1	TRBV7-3	ASSPIRGTGGTEAF
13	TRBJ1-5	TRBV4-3	ASSQRVQGDQPQH
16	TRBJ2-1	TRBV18	ASSPQTGGATTWNEQF
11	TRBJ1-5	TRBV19	ASSRRPDQPQH
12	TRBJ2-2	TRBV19	ASTATGGMGELF
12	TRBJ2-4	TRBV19	ASSIRLAKNIQY
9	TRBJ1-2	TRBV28	ASSLNYGYT
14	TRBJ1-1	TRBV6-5	ASSYRQNSPNTEAF
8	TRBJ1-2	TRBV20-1	SALWGGYT
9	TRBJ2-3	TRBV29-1	SVQAGITQY
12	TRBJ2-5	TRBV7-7	ASSLGTSVETQY
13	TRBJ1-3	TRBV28	ASSSAGVSGNTIY
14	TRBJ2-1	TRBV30	AWSVPRESSYNEQF
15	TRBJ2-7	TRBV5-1	ASSSKKSGSDSYEQY
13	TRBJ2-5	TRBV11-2	ASSFGIVGQETQY
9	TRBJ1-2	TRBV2	ASGVAYGYT
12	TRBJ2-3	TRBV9	ASSPSIHTDTQY
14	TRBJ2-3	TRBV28	ASSSLAGLGSDTQY
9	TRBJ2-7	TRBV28	AAGASYEQY
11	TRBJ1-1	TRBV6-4	ASSASINTEAF
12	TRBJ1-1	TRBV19	ASSLRQGVTEAF
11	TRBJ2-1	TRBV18	ASSPASYGEQF
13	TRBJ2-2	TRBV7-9	ASSPGTSGAGELF